What follows are 13 T cell receptor beta chains derived from one specimen sequenced in a study of cytomegalovirus exposure and HLA in healthy donors. 13 Jbeta primers and 60 Vbeta primers were used for the PCR. Profiled with immunoSEQ multiplex PCR; TCRdb holds only in-frame clones, not every one. This table holds about 160,000 clones, about four fifths found once. Sequencing used PBMCs. Source of these receptors: a male donor in good health and CMV-seropositive.

In DNA, the CDR3 is TGTGCCAGCAGCTTAGATCGAGTATGGGCTTCGAACACTGAAGCTTTCTTT. It specifies CASSLDRVWASNTEAFF. V gene TRBV11-2 combines with J gene TRBJ1-1; D remains ambiguous. The V gene's germline CDR1 is SGHAT and CDR2 FQNNGV. This CDR3 has 17 amino acids. V lost 0 bases to trimming and J lost 1 base, with 15 bases between them.

This clone turned up a few times. The chain joins TRBV11-3 to TRBJ1-1; D remains unclear. V gave up 1 base and J gave up 2 bases, with 8 bases separating them. There are 14 residues in the CDR3. Per the germline V gene, CDR1 is SGHNT and CDR2 is YENEEA. This CDR3 reads CASSLGGSNTEAFF. CDR3 bases: TGTGCCAGCAGCTTAGGCGGCAGTAACACTGAAGCTTTCTTT.

J is TRBJ1-4 and V is TRBV21-1; the table's D call TRBD1 went unverified against the DNA. TRBV21-1 is a documented pseudogene. The CDR3 is 18 residues long. The CDR3: CASSKTDRRTGGHEKLFF. The CDR3 bases are TGTGCCAGCAGCAAAACGGACAGGCGAACTGGAGGACATGAAAAACTGTTTTTT.

A few counts support this clone. This chain connects TRBV19 to TRBJ2-6; TRBD2 might be the D (5 bases). Germline V CDR1 and CDR2: LNHDA, SQIVND (reference sequence). This CDR3 contains 17 residues. Between the trimmed V and J ends, which lost 5 bases and 0 bases, there was a span of 14 bases. The CDR3 protein is CASSSSSRGSGANVLTF. The CDR3 nucleotides are TGTGCCAGTAGTTCAAGTTCCCGGGGCTCTGGGGCCAACGTCCTGACTTTC.

The chain is built from TRBV2 and TRBJ2-1, with D tentatively TRBD2 (6 bases). Per germline, CDR1 SNHLY and CDR2 FYNNEI. Trimming left V 4 bases short and J 0 bases short, with 10 bases between. The length of the CDR3 is 15 residues. In nucleotides, the CDR3 is TGTGCCAGCAGTGGCCGGGGACTCTCCTACAATGAGCAGTTCTTC. As protein: CASSGRGLSYNEQFF.

This sequence joins TRBV5-1 and TRBJ2-1, with TRBD2 matching over 15 bases. The CDR3 has 20 residues. J lost 10 bases, V lost 4 bases, and 21 bases had no gene match. CDR1 is SGHRS and CDR2 is YFSETQ in the germline V gene. The CDR3 DNA sequence: TGCGCCAGCAGCGCCGGGGGACTAGCGGGGGGCTCCTCATGGTCGCGCGAGCAGTTCTTC. Protein: CASSAGGLAGGSSWSREQFF.

The rearrangement uses TRBV7-2 and TRBJ2-1; unclear D gene. V lost 5 bases, J lost 4 bases, and 6 bases lay in between. Germline V gene sequence: CDR1 SGHTA, CDR2 FQGNSA. This CDR3 is 12 amino acids long. The CDR3 spells CASSLRYNEQFF. CDR3 nucleotides: TGTGCCAGCAGCCTGCGGTACAATGAGCAGTTCTTC.

In its sample, this clone was seen once. The chain uses TRBV5-6 and TRBJ2-5; 8 nucleotides align to TRBD2. The V gene end was trimmed by 0 bases and the J gene end by 4 bases; junction bases not matched to a gene: 8. Germline values: CDR1 SGHDT, CDR2 YYEEEE. The CDR3 loop spans 16 amino acids. The CDR3 DNA follows: TGTGCCAGCAGCTTGGCTGGACTAGCATCTGGAGAGACCCAGTACTTC. It translates to CASSLAGLASGETQYF.

This clone was detected a few times. The chain joins TRBV7-2 to TRBJ2-7, with a tentative D call TRBD2 (5 bases). The CDR3 has 13 amino acids. The germline V gene encodes CDR1 SGHTA and CDR2 FQGNSA. Trimming shortened V by 5 bases and J by 0 bases, and 8 bases separated the two germline ends. This chain's CDR3 is CASSRDSSYEQYF. CDR3 in DNA: TGTGCCAGCAGCCGGGATAGCTCCTACGAGCAGTACTTC. The whole variable domain, filled in from reference TRBV7-2 and TRBJ2-7, reads GAGVSQSPSNKVTEKGKDVELRCDPISGHTALYWYRQSLGQGLEFLIYFQGNSAPDKSGLPSDRFSAERTGGSVSTLTIQRTQQEDSAVYLCASSRDSSYEQYFGPGTRLTVT.

The genes are TRBV27 and TRBJ2-5; 11 bases align to TRBD2. The J call may be wrong; the DNA end is better matched by TRBJ2-7. The germline V gene has CDR1 MNHEY and CDR2 SMNVEV (reference sequence). This CDR3 has 14 amino acids. The CDR3 nucleotides are TGTGCCAGCAGGATAGCGGGAGGGCCTGACGAGCAGTACTTC. Translating it yields CASRIAGGPDEQYF.

The chain uses TRBV5-1 and TRBJ1-5; D is uncertain. Germline-derived CDR1 and CDR2 are SGHRS and YFSETQ. Trimming stripped 1 base from V and 4 bases from J, with 12 bases between. The CDR3 covers 15 residues. The CDR3 region has the DNA TGCGCCAGCAGCTTGTTTGGCGGACTTAATCAGCCCCAGCATTTT. Its translation: CASSLFGGLNQPQHF.

This rearrangement joins TRBV11-2 to TRBJ2-5; 7 positions match TRBD1. The better agreement between TRBJ2-7 and the DNA end casts doubt on the J call. The CDR3 length is 17 residues. Germline V lookup: CDR1 SGHAT, CDR2 FQNNGV. The CDR3 DNA follows: TGTGCCAGCAGCTTAAAGGGTAGTAGGGGGCCCGCCTACGAGCAGTACTTC. Translating gives CASSLKGSRGPAYEQYF.

The V call is TRBV7-2, the J call TRBJ1-2; 9 positions agree with TRBD1. CDR3 length: 15 amino acids. J gave up 3 bases and V 4 bases, and 6 bases lay outside the gene matches. Germline CDR1 is SGHTA and CDR2 is FQGNSA. For the CDR3, the DNA is TGTGCCAGCAGCTCTGGGACAGGGACCCACTATGGCTACACCTTC. Amino acid sequence: CASSSGTGTHYGYTF.